These 2 T cell receptor beta chains came from one sample sequenced in a study of cytomegalovirus exposure and HLA in healthy donors. Researchers ran the PCR with 60 Vbeta and 13 Jbeta primers. TCRdb's copy holds only in-frame clones and misses some; the assay was immunoSEQ multiplex PCR. The sample lists 95,000 to 150,000 clones, roughly 80% occurring once. Sequenced input: PBMCs. The receptors originated from a man aged 25 to 40 in good health and CMV-seronegative.

The chain carries TRBV18 and TRBJ1-1; D remains unclear. Germline CDR1 reads KGHSH; CDR2 reads LQKENI. Trimming removed 3 bases from V and 8 bases from J, with 7 bases in between. The CDR3 is 11 amino acids. The CDR3 bases are TGTGCCAGCTCACCGGGCACAGAAGCTTTCTTT. Translating gives CASSPGTEAFF. Drawing the rest from reference TRBV18 and TRBJ1-1, the complete variable domain is NAGVMQNPRHLVRRRGQEARLRCSPMKGHSHVYWYRQLPEEGLKFMVYLQKENIIDESGMPKERFSAEFPKEGPSILRIQQVVRGDSAAYFCASSPGTEAFFGQGTRLTVV.

The CDR3 sequence is CASSYSGGITEAFF. The CDR3 region has the DNA TGTGCCAGCAGTTACTCGGGAGGAATCACTGAAGCTTTCTTT. This chain links TRBV6-5 with TRBJ1-1; D not certain. The germline CDR1 and CDR2 sequences are MNHEY and SVGAGI. Trimming stripped 0 bases from V and 4 bases from J, with 9 bases between. The CDR3 loop spans 14 amino acids.